This entry lists 3 T cell receptor beta chains sequenced from one sample in a study of cytomegalovirus exposure and HLA in healthy donors. Data came from immunoSEQ multiplex PCR; TCRdb stores just in-frame clones and leaves some out. The sample lists some 170,000 clones, about 95% occurring once. The sequencing input was PBMCs. The receptors were gathered from a woman aged 18 to 35 in good health and CMV-seronegative.

The chain couples TRBV29-1 to TRBJ2-7, with D hard to call. Germline V lookup: CDR1 SQVTM, CDR2 ANQGSEA. The CDR3 length is 11 residues. V was pared by 3 bases and J by 5 bases, with 8 bases between. The CDR3 nucleotides read TGCAGCGTTGAGGGCCGAAACGAGCAGTACTTC. It translates to CSVEGRNEQYF.

The chain recombines TRBV9 with TRBJ1-5; TRBD1 is a possible D gene (5 bases). CDR1 and CDR2 from the germline V gene are SGDLS and YYNGEE. The V and J ends lost 0 bases and 3 bases respectively, with 10 bases between them. This CDR3 spans 15 amino acids. The CDR3, as DNA: TGTGCCAGCAGCGTAGGTGGGGCCGACAATCAGCCCCAGCATTTT. Protein sequence: CASSVGGADNQPQHF.

The chain couples TRBV5-1 to TRBJ2-2, with 8 bases lining up with TRBD1. This CDR3 comprises 14 residues. V shed 8 bases and J 4 bases; nucleotides not matched to a gene: 7. Germline CDR1 is SGHRS and CDR2 is YFSETQ. CDR3 in amino acids: CASSQGASTGELFF. CDR3 in DNA: TGCGCCAGTTCTCAGGGGGCTTCCACCGGGGAGCTGTTTTTT.